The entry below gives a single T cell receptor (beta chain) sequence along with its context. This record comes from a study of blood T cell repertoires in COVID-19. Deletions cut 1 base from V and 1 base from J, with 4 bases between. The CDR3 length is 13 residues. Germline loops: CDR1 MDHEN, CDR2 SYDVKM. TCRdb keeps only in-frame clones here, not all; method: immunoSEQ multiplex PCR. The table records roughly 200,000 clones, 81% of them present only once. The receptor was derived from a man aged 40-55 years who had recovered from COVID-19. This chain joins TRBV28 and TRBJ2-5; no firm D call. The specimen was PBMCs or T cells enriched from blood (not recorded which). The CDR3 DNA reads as TGTGCCAGCAGTTTATCCGTCCAAGAGACCCAGTACTTC. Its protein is CASSLSVQETQYF.